A selection of T cell receptor beta chains follows, all from one sample in a study of T cell repertoires in cytomegalovirus infection. TCRdb independently ran MiXCR on the reads; one entry per CDR3 protein. The top ten hold roughly 12% of the sample, which has hundreds of thousands of distinct CDR3 sequences, about 31% seen once. These receptors have no known antigen. Specimen: cultured CD8+ T cells from PBMCs, collected from culture after CMV antigen stimulation. The source is a human donor in good health (CMV status not recorded). Some clones in this sample may be carry-over from other donors' samples. Each CDR3 is given with its conserved first and last residue. The order of the fields is clone size, D gene, V gene, J gene, CDR3 protein, CDR3 DNA. The D gene is left open where the match is weak. The size entry is marked missing in some rows and otherwise reads once, few, many or a size class.

abundance: NA
d_gene: TRBD2
v_gene: TRBV19
j_gene: TRBJ2-1
CDR3aa: CASSPQASGGDLYTEQFF
CDR3nt: TGTGCCAGTAGCCCCCAGGCTAGCGGGGGGGATTTATACACTGAGCAGTTCTTC

abundance: few
d_gene: TRBD1
v_gene: TRBV6-2/TRBV6-3
j_gene: TRBJ1-1
CDR3aa: CASSSVTGETEAFF
CDR3nt: TGTGCCAGCAGTTCTGTGACAGGGGAGACTGAAGCTTTCTTT

abundance: few
d_gene: TRBD1
v_gene: TRBV4-1
j_gene: TRBJ1-6
CDR3aa: CASQGTGYGNSPLHF
CDR3nt: TGCGCCAGCCAGGGGACAGGGTACGGTAATTCACCCCTCCACTTT

abundance: NA
d_gene: NA
v_gene: TRBV14
j_gene: TRBJ2-1
CDR3aa: CASSQPGQGHYNEQFF
CDR3nt: TGTGCCAGCAGCCAACCGGGACAAGGACACTACAATGAGCAGTTCTTC

abundance: NA
d_gene: NA
v_gene: TRBV12-5
j_gene: TRBJ1-3
CDR3aa: CASGANPGPNLFSSGNTIYF
CDR3nt: TGTGCTAGTGGAGCTAATCCGGGACCGAACCTGTTTTCCTCTGGAAACACCATATATTTT

abundance: NA
d_gene: NA
v_gene: TRBV5-5
j_gene: TRBJ2-3
CDR3aa: CVSSSGQGTDMQYF
CDR3nt: TGTGTCAGCAGCTCAGGACAAGGCACAGATATGCAGTATTTT

abundance: NA
d_gene: NA
v_gene: TRBV4-1
j_gene: TRBJ1-2
CDR3aa: CASSQDNSGAGYGYTF
CDR3nt: TGCGCCAGCAGCCAAGATAACTCAGGGGCTGGCTATGGCTACACCTTC

abundance: NA
d_gene: NA
v_gene: TRBV14
j_gene: TRBJ2-3
CDR3aa: CVSSQVRRQGPDPQYF
CDR3nt: TGTGTCAGCAGCCAAGTGAGGCGGCAGGGCCCAGATCCGCAGTATTTT

abundance: few
d_gene: TRBD1
v_gene: TRBV14
j_gene: TRBJ2-1
CDR3aa: CASSQDRTGGAFAYNEQFF
CDR3nt: TGTGCCAGCAGCCAAGACAGGACAGGGGGCGCGTTTGCCTACAATGAGCAGTTCTTC

abundance: NA
d_gene: NA
v_gene: TRBV6-7
j_gene: TRBJ1-2
CDR3aa: CASSYCMKTQYGYTF
CDR3nt: TGTGCCAGCAGTTACTGTATGAAGACCCAATATGGCTACACCTTC

abundance: NA
d_gene: NA
v_gene: TRBV13
j_gene: TRBJ2-3
CDR3aa: CASSLRGASGLLDTDTQYF
CDR3nt: TGTGCCAGCAGCTTAAGGGGGGCTAGCGGACTCCTCGACACAGATACGCAGTATTTT

abundance: few
d_gene: NA
v_gene: TRBV6-5
j_gene: TRBJ1-1
CDR3aa: CASSYRLDALNTEAFF
CDR3nt: TGTGCCAGCAGTTACCGACTCGATGCTCTGAACACTGAAGCTTTCTTT

abundance: few
d_gene: NA
v_gene: TRBV12-3/TRBV12-4
j_gene: TRBJ1-1
CDR3aa: CASSFRVKGENTEAFF
CDR3nt: TGTGCCAGCAGTTTTCGTGTGAAGGGCGAGAACACTGAAGCTTTCTTT

abundance: few
d_gene: NA
v_gene: TRBV4-3
j_gene: TRBJ1-2
CDR3aa: CASSQEYGQRALGYTF
CDR3nt: TGCGCCAGCAGCCAAGAATACGGACAGAGAGCCCTTGGCTACACCTTC

abundance: few
d_gene: NA
v_gene: TRBV12-3/TRBV12-4
j_gene: TRBJ2-3
CDR3aa: CASTPGIHTDTQYF
CDR3nt: TGTGCCAGCACCCCTGGGATTCACACAGATACGCAGTATTTT

abundance: few
d_gene: NA
v_gene: TRBV6-8
j_gene: TRBJ1-6
CDR3aa: CASSGVRSPLHF
CDR3nt: TGTGCCAGCAGTGGGGTCCGATCACCCCTCCACTTT

abundance: few
d_gene: NA
v_gene: TRBV6-5
j_gene: TRBJ2-7
CDR3aa: CASTGPGMGPSYEQYF
CDR3nt: TGTGCCAGCACAGGCCCAGGGATGGGTCCCTCCTACGAGCAGTACTTC

abundance: few
d_gene: TRBD1
v_gene: TRBV25-1
j_gene: TRBJ1-2
CDR3aa: CATGDYGYTF
CDR3nt: TGTGCTACAGGGGACTATGGCTACACCTTC

abundance: few
d_gene: TRBD1
v_gene: TRBV12-5
j_gene: TRBJ1-5
CDR3aa: CASGYPLGTDSNQPQHF
CDR3nt: TGTGCTAGTGGCTACCCCCTCGGGACAGATAGCAATCAGCCCCAGCATTTT

abundance: few
d_gene: NA
v_gene: TRBV7-6
j_gene: TRBJ1-1
CDR3aa: CASSFLGEGDTEAFF
CDR3nt: TGTGCCAGCAGCTTCCTAGGAGAGGGGGACACTGAAGCTTTCTTT

abundance: many
d_gene: NA
v_gene: TRBV7-3
j_gene: TRBJ2-1
CDR3aa: CASSLSRNEQFF
CDR3nt: TGTGCCAGCAGCTTATCAAGGAATGAGCAGTTCTTC

abundance: NA
d_gene: NA
v_gene: TRBV5-6
j_gene: TRBJ2-7
CDR3aa: CASSLEGTYEQYF
CDR3nt: TGTGCCAGCAGCTTGGAGGGAACCTACGAGCAGTACTTC

abundance: NA
d_gene: TRBD2
v_gene: TRBV7-6
j_gene: TRBJ2-7
CDR3aa: CASSLAPGGEQYF
CDR3nt: TGTGCTAGCAGCTTAGCCCCGGGAGGCGAGCAGTACTTC

abundance: NA
d_gene: NA
v_gene: TRBV4-2
j_gene: TRBJ1-5
CDR3aa: CASRPNGGNQPQHF
CDR3nt: TGTGCCAGCAGACCAAATGGGGGCAATCAGCCCCAGCATTTT